What follows describes a single T cell receptor beta chain. The sample is drawn from a study of early T cells in non-severe SARS-CoV-2 infection. TCRdb used MiXCR to reprocess the 5' RACE reads, holding one entry per CDR3 protein. The sample contains about 25,000 distinct CDR3 sequences, 5.5% of which appear only once. Sequencing was carried out using whole blood. This TCR came from an adult who was a healthcare worker with PCR-confirmed SARS-CoV-2 infection or an uninfected control (not recorded which).

This chain's CDR3 is CASSSQPSPEQFF. The CDR3 DNA is TGTGCCAGCAGCTCTCAACCCTCTCCCGAGCAGTTCTTC. V gene TRBV7-9 combines with J gene TRBJ2-1; D not resolved. Germline lookup yields CDR1 SEHNR and CDR2 FQNEAQ (reference sequence). The V end was cut by 4 bases, the J end by 10 bases, with 14 bases between. This CDR3 is 13 amino acids long.